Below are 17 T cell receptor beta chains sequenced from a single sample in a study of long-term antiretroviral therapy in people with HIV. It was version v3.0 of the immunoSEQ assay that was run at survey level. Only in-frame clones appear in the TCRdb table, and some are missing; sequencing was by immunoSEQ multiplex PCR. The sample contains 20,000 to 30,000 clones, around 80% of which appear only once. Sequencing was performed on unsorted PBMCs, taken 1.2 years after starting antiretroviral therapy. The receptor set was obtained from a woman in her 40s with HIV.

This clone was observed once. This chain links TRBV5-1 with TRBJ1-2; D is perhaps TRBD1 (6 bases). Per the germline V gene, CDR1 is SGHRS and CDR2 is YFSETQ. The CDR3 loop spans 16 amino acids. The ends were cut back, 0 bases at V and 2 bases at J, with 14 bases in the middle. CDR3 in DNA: TGCGCCAGCAGCTTGGCATCAGGGGAGGGGAACTATGGCTACACCTTC. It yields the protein CASSLASGEGNYGYTF. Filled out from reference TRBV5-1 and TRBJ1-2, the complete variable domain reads KAGVTQTPRYLIKTRGQQVTLSCSPISGHRSVSWYQQTPGQGLQFLFEYFSETQRNKGNFPGRFSGRQFSNSRSEMNVSTLELGDSALYLCASSLASGEGNYGYTFGSGTRLTVV.

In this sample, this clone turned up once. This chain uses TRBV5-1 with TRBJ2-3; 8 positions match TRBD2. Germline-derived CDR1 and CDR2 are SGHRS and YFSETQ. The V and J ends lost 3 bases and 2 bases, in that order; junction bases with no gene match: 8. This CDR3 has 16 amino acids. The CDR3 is CASSSGLAGYTDTQYF. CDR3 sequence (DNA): TGCGCCAGCAGCTCCGGACTAGCAGGATACACAGATACGCAGTATTTT.

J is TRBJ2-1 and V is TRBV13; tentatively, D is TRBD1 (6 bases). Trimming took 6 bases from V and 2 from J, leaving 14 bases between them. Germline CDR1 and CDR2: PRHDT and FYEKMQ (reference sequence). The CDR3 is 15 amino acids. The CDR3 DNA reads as TGTGCCAGCAGACTCTCCCGGGACACCTACAATGAGCAGTTCTTC. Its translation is CASRLSRDTYNEQFF.

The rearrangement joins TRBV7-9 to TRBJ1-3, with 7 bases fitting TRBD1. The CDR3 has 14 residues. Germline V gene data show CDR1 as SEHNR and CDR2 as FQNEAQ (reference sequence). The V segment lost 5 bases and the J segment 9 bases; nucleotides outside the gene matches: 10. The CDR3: CASSPVRDRATIYF. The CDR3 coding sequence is TGTGCCAGCAGCCCCGTCCGGGACAGAGCCACCATATATTTT. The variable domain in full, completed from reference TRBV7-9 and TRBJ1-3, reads DTGVSQNPRHKITKRGQNVTFRCDPISEHNRLYWYRQTLGQGPEFLTYFQNEAQLEKSRLLSDRFSAERPKGSFSTLEIQRTEQGDSAMYLCASSPVRDRATIYFGEGSWLTVV.

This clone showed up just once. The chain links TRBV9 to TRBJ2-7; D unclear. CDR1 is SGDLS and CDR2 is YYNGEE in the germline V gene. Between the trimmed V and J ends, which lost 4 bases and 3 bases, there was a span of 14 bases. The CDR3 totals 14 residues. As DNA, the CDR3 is TGTGCCAGCAGCCCTTACTCAGACGACTACGAGCAGTACTTC. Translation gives CASSPYSDDYEQYF.

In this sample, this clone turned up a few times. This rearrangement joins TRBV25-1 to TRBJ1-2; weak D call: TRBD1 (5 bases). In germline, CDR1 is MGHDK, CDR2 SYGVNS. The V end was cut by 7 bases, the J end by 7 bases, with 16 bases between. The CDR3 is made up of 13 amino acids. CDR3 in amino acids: CASMGRVKTGYTF. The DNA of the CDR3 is TGTGCCAGCATGGGCAGGGTAAAAACTGGCTACACCTTC.

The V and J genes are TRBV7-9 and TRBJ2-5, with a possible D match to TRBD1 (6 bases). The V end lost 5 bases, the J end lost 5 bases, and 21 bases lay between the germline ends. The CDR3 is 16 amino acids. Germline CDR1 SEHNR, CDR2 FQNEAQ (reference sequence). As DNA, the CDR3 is TGTGCCAGCAGCGTGCAACGGGCAGGGGCTAGGGAGACCCAGTACTTC. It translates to CASSVQRAGARETQYF.

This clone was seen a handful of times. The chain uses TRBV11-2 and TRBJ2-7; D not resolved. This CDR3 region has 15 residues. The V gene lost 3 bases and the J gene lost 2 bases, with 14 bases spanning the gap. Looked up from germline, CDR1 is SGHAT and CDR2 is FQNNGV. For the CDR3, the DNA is TGTGCCAGCAGCTTTAGTCCAGGCTCTACCTACGAGCAGTACTTC. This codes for CASSFSPGSTYEQYF.

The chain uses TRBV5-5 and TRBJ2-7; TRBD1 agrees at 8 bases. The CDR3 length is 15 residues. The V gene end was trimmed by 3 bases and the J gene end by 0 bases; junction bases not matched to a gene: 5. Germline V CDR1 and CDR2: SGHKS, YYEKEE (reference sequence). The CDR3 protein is CASSWGTGASYEQYF. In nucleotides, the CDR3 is TGTGCCAGCAGCTGGGGGACAGGTGCCTCCTACGAGCAGTACTTC.

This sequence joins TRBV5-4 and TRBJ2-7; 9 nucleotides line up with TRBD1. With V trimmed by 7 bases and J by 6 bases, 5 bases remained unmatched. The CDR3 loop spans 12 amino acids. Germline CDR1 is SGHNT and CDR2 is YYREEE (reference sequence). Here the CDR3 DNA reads TGTGCCAGCGGGACAGGGACCTCCGAGCAGTACTTC. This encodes CASGTGTSEQYF.

The DNA for the CDR3 is TGTGCCAGCAGCTTAGCGGGGGGGTACAATGAGCAGTTCTTC. This codes for CASSLAGGYNEQFF. The rearrangement uses TRBV7-2 and TRBJ2-1; 7 bases fit TRBD2. With 0 bases clipped from V and 4 bases from J, the junction kept 0 bases outside the gene matches. Germline CDR1 SGHTA, CDR2 FQGNSA. The CDR3 consists of 14 residues.

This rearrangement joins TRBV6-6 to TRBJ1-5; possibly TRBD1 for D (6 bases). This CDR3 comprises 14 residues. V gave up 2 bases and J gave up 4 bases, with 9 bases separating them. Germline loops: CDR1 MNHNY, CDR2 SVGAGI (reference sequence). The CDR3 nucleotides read TGTGCCAGCAGTTACCTCGGACAGAATCAGCCCCAGCATTTT. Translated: CASSYLGQNQPQHF.

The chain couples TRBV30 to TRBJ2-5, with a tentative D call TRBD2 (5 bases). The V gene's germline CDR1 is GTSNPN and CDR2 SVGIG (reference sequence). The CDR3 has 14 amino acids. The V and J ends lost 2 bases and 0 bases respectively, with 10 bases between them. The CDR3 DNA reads TGTGCCTGGAGTCTAGCCCGCTACCAAGAGACCCAGTACTTC. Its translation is CAWSLARYQETQYF. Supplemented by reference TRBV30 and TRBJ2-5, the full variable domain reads SQTIHQWPATLVQPVGSPLSLECTVEGTSNPNLYWYRQAAGRGLQLLFYSVGIGQISSEVPQNLSASRPQDRQFILSSKKLLLSDSGFYLCAWSLARYQETQYFGPGTRLLVL.

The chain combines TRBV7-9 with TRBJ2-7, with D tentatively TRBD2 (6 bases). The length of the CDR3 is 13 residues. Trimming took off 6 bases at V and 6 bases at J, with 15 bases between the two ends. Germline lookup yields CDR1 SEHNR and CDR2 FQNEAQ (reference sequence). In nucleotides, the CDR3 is TGTGCCAGCAGGGCCCCGGGGGAACGCGAGCAGTACTTC. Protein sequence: CASRAPGEREQYF.

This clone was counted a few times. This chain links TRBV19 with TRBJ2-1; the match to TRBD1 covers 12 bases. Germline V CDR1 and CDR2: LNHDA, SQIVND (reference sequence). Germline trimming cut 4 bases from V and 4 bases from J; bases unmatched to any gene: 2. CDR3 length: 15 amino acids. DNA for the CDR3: TGTGCCAGTAGTAGGGGACAGGGGGCGTACAATGAGCAGTTCTTC. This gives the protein CASSRGQGAYNEQFF.

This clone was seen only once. The CDR3 sequence: CASSGLAYNEQFF. CDR3 DNA sequence: TGTGCCAGCAGTGGATTGGCATACAATGAGCAGTTCTTC. The rearrangement joins TRBV19 to TRBJ2-1; D uncertain. The V gene's germline CDR1 is LNHDA and CDR2 SQIVND (reference sequence). The CDR3 runs 13 residues. Trimming left V 9 bases short and J 4 bases short, with 13 bases between. Together with reference TRBV19 and TRBJ2-1, the CDR3 gives the full variable domain: DGGITQSPKYLFRKEGQNVTLSCEQNLNHDAMYWYRQDPGQGLRLIYYSQIVNDFQKGDIAEGYSVSREKKESFPLTVTSAQKNPTAFYLCASSGLAYNEQFFGPGTRLTVL.

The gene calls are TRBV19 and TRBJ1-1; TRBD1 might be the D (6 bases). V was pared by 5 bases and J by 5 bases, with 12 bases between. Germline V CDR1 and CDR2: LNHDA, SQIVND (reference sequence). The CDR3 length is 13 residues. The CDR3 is CASSYREGTEAFF. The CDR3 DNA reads TGTGCCAGTAGTTACAGGGAGGGAACTGAAGCTTTCTTT.